This T cell receptor beta chain originates from a study of technical replicates of blood from several donors. CDR3 length: 14 residues. The ends were cut back, 5 bases at V and 2 bases at J, with 12 bases in the middle. Looked up from germline, CDR1 is SGHAT and CDR2 is FQNNGV. Sequencing used immunoSEQ multiplex PCR; TCRdb keeps in-frame clones, though not all of them. The repertoire holds just under 45,000 clones, 96% seen once, with roughly 0.39% in the top ten. Sequenced material: T cells isolated from PBMCs. The sequence derives from a human donor in good health. The chain carries TRBV11-2 and TRBJ1-1; D possibly corresponds to TRBD1 (6 bases). The chain's CDR3 is CASSSSDRNTEAFF. CDR3 DNA sequence: TGTGCCAGCAGCAGCTCGGACAGAAACACTGAAGCTTTCTTT.